The 14 T cell receptor beta chains given below trace back to one sample, sequenced in a study of vaccination effects on CD4 cells after COVID-19 (dated by TCRdb to between 2021 and 2022). The antigens for these receptors are not known. In the ViraFEST assay, PBMC were stimulated with viral peptide pools, and TCR sequencing was then used to find antigen-specific CD4+ T cell clonotypes based on their expansion. After around ten days of culture, CD4+ T cells were isolated with the EasySep CD4+ T cell isolation kit. Each participant got two doses of an mRNA SARS-CoV-2 vaccine, either BNT162b2 or mRNA-1273. The library was built by means of the immunoSEQ multiplex PCR assay. Not all clones reach the TCRdb copy of this immuneACCESS table, which keeps in-frame sequences only. Checked studies attribute under half of the gap to unresolved V genes and leave the rest unexplained. The sample includes tens of thousands of clones, with around 73% observed a single time. The top ten clones comprise roughly 1.2% of the sample.

Sequences were derived from CD4+ T cells from PBMCs cultured with HCoV-229E spike peptides, sampled after COVID-19 vaccination. Interpreted using the paper, the cell subset or site label stands for: HCoV-229E spike overlapping peptide pool stimulation. All receptors derive from a human donor who received a COVID-19 vaccine.

This clone appeared a single time. The chain carries TRBV6-5 and TRBJ2-7; D is unclear. The CDR3 contains 14 residues. Germline V lookup: CDR1 MNHEY, CDR2 SVGAGI. V lost 2 bases and J lost 5, with 13 bases in between. DNA of the CDR3: TGTGCCAGCAGTTACGTTGGTCGGGTTCACGAGCAGTACGTC. Protein product: CASSYVGRVHEQYV.

The rearrangement uses TRBV12-3 or TRBV12-4 and TRBJ1-5, with D maybe TRBD1 (6 bases). V was cut by 6 bases and J by 5 bases, with 11 bases left in between. CDR3 length: 13 amino acids. CDR3 sequence (DNA): TGTGCCAGCAGGACAGGAAGGTATCAGCCCCAGCATTTT. Translated: CASRTGRYQPQHF.

The chain has TRBV19 and TRBJ2-2, with TRBD2 identical over 9 bases. Losses at the gene ends were 2 bases for V and 6 bases for J; bases not matched to a gene: 10. Germline V gives CDR1 LNHDA, CDR2 SQIVND (reference sequence). CDR3 length: 17 residues. The CDR3 nucleotides read TGTGCCAGTAGTATATCGGTAGCGGGGGAATTTTCCGGGGAGCTGTTTTTT. It codes for CASSISVAGEFSGELFF. Looking up the rest from reference TRBV19 and TRBJ2-2 gives the full variable domain: DGGITQSPKYLFRKEGQNVTLSCEQNLNHDAMYWYRQDPGQGLRLIYYSQIVNDFQKGDIAEGYSVSREKKESFPLTVTSAQKNPTAFYLCASSISVAGEFSGELFFGEGSRLTVL.

The rearrangement links TRBV19 to TRBJ1-2; weak D call: TRBD1 (5 bases). V gave up 8 bases and J gave up 4 bases, with 11 bases separating them. CDR3 length: 12 amino acids. Looked up from germline, CDR1 is LNHDA and CDR2 is SQIVND (reference sequence). CDR3 loop: CASGHQGYGYTF. In DNA, the CDR3 is TGTGCCAGTGGACATCAGGGCTATGGCTACACCTTC.

The chain links TRBV5-5 to TRBJ2-7, with TRBD1 as a possible D gene (6 bases). This CDR3 comprises 18 residues. V was shortened by 4 bases and J by 3 bases, with 26 bases between the two germline ends. The germline CDR1 and CDR2 sequences are SGHKS and YYEKEE (reference sequence). Here the CDR3 reads CASSRDFNTGSFHYEQYV. The CDR3 DNA is TGTGCCAGCAGCAGGGATTTTAATACAGGGTCTTTCCACTACGAGCAGTACGTC.

The chain joins TRBV24-1 to TRBJ2-3; D is ambiguous. The CDR3 covers 16 residues. V was trimmed by 0 bases and J by 1 base, leaving 10 bases between them. The germline V gene encodes CDR1 KGHDR and CDR2 SFDVKD. The DNA of the CDR3 is TGTGCCACCAGTGATTTGCGTTCGAGAGGCACAGATACGCAGTATTTT. Its protein is CATSDLRSRGTDTQYF.

A note on this clone: At one of its ends the junction is not consistent with the germline gene, which may arise from a read error. The DNA for the CDR3 is TGTGCCAGCAGCTTGTTAGGCAGATCCTACGATGAGCAGTTCTTC. This translates into CASSLLGRSYDEQFF. The rearrangement joins TRBV5-4 to TRBJ2-1; D ambiguous. CDR3 length: 15 residues. In germline, CDR1 is SGHNT, CDR2 YYREEE (reference sequence).

This clone was observed once. The chain recombines TRBV19 with TRBJ1-2; the match to TRBD1 covers 8 bases. This CDR3 has 16 residues. Germline CDR1 LNHDA, CDR2 SQIVND (reference sequence). Trimming removed 2 bases from V and 7 bases from J; junction bases left unmatched: 12. In nucleotides, the CDR3 is TGTGCCAGTAGTATACAGCCCTGGGCAGGGGGCGTTGGCTACACCTTC. Translated, it gives CASSIQPWAGGVGYTF.

This clone is a singleton in its sample. The DNA for the CDR3 is TGTGCCAGCATCTTCGGGACTAGCGGCAACAATGAGCAGTTCTTC. Encoded protein: CASIFGTSGNNEQFF. The gene calls are TRBV6-5 and TRBJ2-1, with 11 positions matching TRBD2. This CDR3 contains 15 residues. With V trimmed by 7 bases and J by 5 bases, 7 bases remained unmatched. The V gene's germline CDR1 is MNHEY and CDR2 SVGAGI.

V gene TRBV14 combines with J gene TRBJ1-1, with 7 bases aligning to TRBD1. Germline assignment: CDR1 SGHDN and CDR2 FVKESK. V dropped 2 bases and J dropped 1; count of bases not matched to a gene: 4. The CDR3 totals 15 residues. CDR3 bases: TGTGCCAGCAGCCAAATCAGGGGGAAGAACACTGAAGCTTTCTTT. Its translation: CASSQIRGKNTEAFF.

The chain couples TRBV2 to TRBJ1-1, with D unresolved. The germline V gene encodes CDR1 SNHLY and CDR2 FYNNEI. Trimming removed 7 bases from V and 1 base from J, with 10 bases in between. This CDR3 has 13 residues. Written as DNA, the CDR3 is TGTGCCAGCAAGGGCAGCCGGAACACTGAAGCTTTCTTT. Encoded protein: CASKGSRNTEAFF.

The genes are TRBV12-2 and TRBJ2-7; the DNA was not compared with TRBD1, the D call given in the table. TRBV12-2 corresponds to a pseudogene. The CDR3 spans 14 residues. The CDR3 here is CASRWGTVGSEQYV. DNA for the CDR3: TGTGCAAGTCGCTGGGGGACAGTGGGATCCGAGCAGTACGTC.

This clone showed up just a few times. The gene calls are TRBV4-1 and TRBJ1-2; D perhaps matches TRBD1 (5 bases). This CDR3 is built from 16 residues. Trimming pared 1 base from V and 4 bases from J, leaving 16 bases between. CDR1 and CDR2 (germline): MGHRA, YSYEKL. CDR3: CASSQVPGGEAYGYTF. In DNA form, the CDR3 reads TGCGCCAGCAGCCAAGTCCCCGGGGGGGAGGCCTATGGCTACACCTTC.

The genes are TRBV3-1 (or the pseudogene TRBV3-2) and TRBJ1-2; no clear D gene. The CDR3 is 15 amino acids. V was trimmed by 5 bases and J by 0 bases, leaving 13 bases between them. Germline CDR1 LGHDT, CDR2 YNNKEL (reference sequence). CDR3 residues: CASSMGRFTNYGYTF. The CDR3 region has the DNA TGTGCCAGCAGCATGGGTCGATTCACTAACTATGGCTACACCTTC.